The clone carrying this TCR beta chain was counted a single time. Other nucleotide sequences in the sample specify the same CDR3. This sample was included in a study of blood T cell repertoires in COVID-19. Study background: Sites across the United States, Italy and Spain contributed samples from acute and convalescent COVID-19. The analysed material was cDNA or gDNA that came from T cells, B-cell-depleted T cells, or PBMCs.

In the authors' workflow: By means of reference gene primer amplification, nucleated cell counts were estimated. The data were produced by immunoSEQ multiplex PCR, yet TCRdb's version contains in-frame clones alone and is incomplete. The V and J calls and clone size come from that table; D and trimming were worked out from the DNA. The sample records tens of thousands of clones, around three quarters being singletons. Sequencing used peripheral blood. The receptor was derived from a man over 45 with active or convalescent COVID-19.

CDR3: CASSLGPGGETQYF. CDR3 in DNA: TGCGCCAGCAGCTTGGGACCAGGGGGGGAGACCCAGTACTTC. The rearrangement links TRBV5-1 to TRBJ2-5; a weak D match, TRBD1 (7 bases). The CDR3 has 14 amino acids. Trimming pared 0 bases from V and 5 bases from J, leaving 11 bases between. Germline V lookup: CDR1 SGHRS, CDR2 YFSETQ.